The 27 T cell receptor beta chains presented below share a single source sample, sequenced in a study of blood T cells in healthy people across ages. The second PCR ran roughly 7 to 11 cycles with a sample-barcoded 5' primer and J-beta primers. Each CDR3 protein is one row after TCRdb ran MiXCR on the 5' RACE reads. This table holds about 730,000 distinct CDR3 sequences, about 42% found once. Sequenced sample: blood. All receptors come from a woman aged 55-75 years in good health.

Points on this clonotype: A much larger clone lies a single base off, so this may be a read error. The rearrangement joins TRBV5-1 to TRBJ2-5; the match to TRBD2 covers 9 bases. The CDR3 sequence is 15 residues long. Germline V gives CDR1 SGHRS, CDR2 YFSETQ. The CDR3 DNA follows: TGCGCCAGCAGCTTGGGCGGGGGGGCCAGAGAGACCCGGTACTTC. Its translation is CASSLGGGARETRYF. The entire variable domain, with the rest obtained from reference TRBV5-1 and TRBJ2-5, is as follows: KAGVTQTPRYLIKTRGQQVTLSCSPISGHRSVSWYQQTPGQGLQFLFEYFSETQRNKGNFPGRFSGRQFSNSRSEMNVSTLELGDSALYLCASSLGGGARETRYFGPGTRLLVL.

The CDR3: CASSYAGGLGERYF. Written as DNA, the CDR3 is TGCGCCAGCAGCTACGCAGGGGGCCTCGGTGAGCGGTACTTC. The J gene is TRBJ2-5, the V gene TRBV5-1, with 8 bases matching TRBD1. The trim removed 3 bases at V and 13 bases at J, leaving 14 bases unmatched. The germline gives CDR1 SGHRS, CDR2 YFSETQ. The CDR3 consists of 14 residues. Supplemented by reference TRBV5-1 and TRBJ2-5, the full variable domain reads KAGVTQTPRYLIKTRGQQVTLSCSPISGHRSVSWYQQTPGQGLQFLFEYFSETQRNKGNFPGRFSGRQFSNSRSEMNVSTLELGDSALYLCASSYAGGLGERYFGPGTRLLVL.

This clonotype showed up just a few times. The genes are TRBV7-2 and TRBJ2-1; a possible D gene is TRBD2 (6 bases). The CDR3 has 15 residues. Deletions cut 6 bases from V and 7 bases from J, with 19 bases between. Germline-derived CDR1 and CDR2 are SGHTA and FQGNSA. The CDR3 loop is CASSQQVLAINEQFF. The CDR3 DNA reads as TGTGCCAGCAGTCAGCAGGTGCTAGCGATTAATGAGCAGTTCTTC. Complete variable domain (other parts from reference TRBV7-2 and TRBJ2-1): GAGVSQSPSNKVTEKGKDVELRCDPISGHTALYWYRQSLGQGLEFLIYFQGNSAPDKSGLPSDRFSAERTGGSVSTLTIQRTQQEDSAVYLCASSQQVLAINEQFFGPGTRLTVL.

The chain has TRBV20-1 and TRBJ2-4; TRBD2 matches at 9 bases. Matching the DNA end better, TRBJ2-5 makes the J call doubtful. The germline gives CDR1 DFQATT, CDR2 SNEGSKA (reference sequence). The CDR3 consists of 14 residues. The CDR3 DNA sequence: TGCAGTGCTAGAGGCGGGAGGGCACAGCAGACCCAGTACTTC. Its protein is CSARGGRAQQTQYF.

The chain is built from TRBV2 and TRBJ2-3; D not certain. The CDR3 extends over 15 amino acids. From germline, CDR1 is SNHLY and CDR2 FYNNEI. Trimming pared 1 base from V and 4 bases from J, leaving 12 bases between. The DNA for the CDR3 is TGTGCCAGCAGTGAAGATACTGGGCGTCCAGATACGCAGTATTTT. This sequence encodes CASSEDTGRPDTQYF. Variable domain in full (rest from reference TRBV2 and TRBJ2-3): EPEVTQTPSHQVTQMGQEVILRCVPISNHLYFYWYRQILGQKVEFLVSFYNNEISEKSEIFDDQFSVERPDGSNFTLKIRSTKLEDSAMYFCASSEDTGRPDTQYFGPGTRLTVL.

The V gene is TRBV27, the J gene TRBJ2-5, with 13 bases fitting TRBD2. From germline, CDR1 is MNHEY and CDR2 SMNVEV (reference sequence). This CDR3 contains 18 residues. The V gene end was trimmed by 0 bases and the J gene end by 4 bases; junction bases not matched to a gene: 8. The CDR3 DNA reads as TGTGCCAGCAGTTTATCGACTAGCGGGGGGCCCGAGGGAGAGACCCAGTACTTC. It translates to CASSLSTSGGPEGETQYF.

The V gene is TRBV7-9, the J gene TRBJ2-1; the match to TRBD1 covers 9 bases. The CDR3 totals 16 residues. The V gene's germline CDR1 is SEHNR and CDR2 FQNEAQ (reference sequence). V dropped 8 bases and J dropped 7; count of bases not matched to a gene: 15. The CDR3 bases are TGTGCCAGCGGCCTCAACGACAGGGGGTCGACAAATGAGCAGTTCTTC. It codes for CASGLNDRGSTNEQFF. The full variable domain, its missing parts supplied by reference TRBV7-9 and TRBJ2-1, is DTGVSQNPRHKITKRGQNVTFRCDPISEHNRLYWYRQTLGQGPEFLTYFQNEAQLEKSRLLSDRFSAERPKGSFSTLEIQRTEQGDSAMYLCASGLNDRGSTNEQFFGPGTRLTVL.

Details on this clonotype: A much larger clone sits a single nucleotide away, making a read error possible. V gene TRBV13 combines with J gene TRBJ2-1, with 7 bases matching TRBD2. The CDR3 extends over 15 amino acids. Germline V gene lookup returns CDR1 PRHDT and CDR2 FYEKMQ (reference sequence). V shed 3 bases and J 4 bases; nucleotides not matched to a gene: 6. The CDR3 sequence: CASSFGRELYNEQFF. CDR3 DNA: TGTGCCAGCAGCTTCGGGCGGGAGCTTTACAATGAGCAGTTCTTC.

The chain has TRBV28 and TRBJ2-1, with TRBD2 matching over 8 bases. Germline V lookup: CDR1 MDHEN, CDR2 SYDVKM. This CDR3 contains 18 residues. Trimming took 3 bases from V and 3 from J; bases not matched to a gene: 13. CDR3 sequence reads: CASSLASGSKGLYNEQFF. The CDR3 nucleotides are TGTGCCAGCAGTTTGGCTAGCGGGTCTAAGGGCCTCTACAATGAGCAGTTCTTC.

The V gene is TRBV2, the J gene TRBJ2-5; tentative D call: TRBD1 (6 bases). The DNA end lines up better with TRBJ2-7; the J call may be wrong. This CDR3 spans 13 amino acids. The germline CDR1 and CDR2 sequences are SNHLY and FYNNEI. CDR3 coding DNA: TGTGCCAGCAGACCTGGGACAAAGCACGAGCAGTACTTC. Its protein product is CASRPGTKHEQYF.

The chain links TRBV7-2 to TRBJ1-2; D gene ambiguous. Looked up from germline, CDR1 is SGHTA and CDR2 is FQGNSA. This CDR3 is built from 15 residues. Between the trimmed V and J ends, which lost 5 bases and 5 bases, there was a span of 18 bases. CDR3 loop: CASSQDVGRGYGYTF. The CDR3 region has the DNA TGTGCCAGCAGCCAGGATGTAGGGCGCGGTTATGGCTACACCTTC. Based on the CDR3 plus reference TRBV7-2 and TRBJ1-2, the full variable domain is GAGVSQSPSNKVTEKGKDVELRCDPISGHTALYWYRQSLGQGLEFLIYFQGNSAPDKSGLPSDRFSAERTGGSVSTLTIQRTQQEDSAVYLCASSQDVGRGYGYTFGSGTRLTVV.

The chain employs TRBV6-2 or TRBV6-3 and TRBJ2-7; D is uncertain. CDR1 is MNHEY and CDR2 is SVGEGT in the germline V gene. CDR3 length: 13 amino acids. Trimming removed 1 base at V and 3 bases at J, with 7 bases between. In nucleotides, the CDR3 is TGTGCCAGCAGTTACTACGGCAACTACGAGCAGTACTTC. Its protein product is CASSYYGNYEQYF.

This clonotype occurred a few times. The J gene is TRBJ1-4, the V gene TRBV11-2, with 10 nucleotides matching TRBD1. V was clipped by 2 bases and J by 8 bases; unmatched bases: 11. The CDR3 runs to 17 residues. CDR1 is SGHAT, CDR2 FQNNGV, per germline. The CDR3 loop reads CASSLSPDRGRDEKLFF. The CDR3 coding sequence is TGTGCCAGCAGCTTATCTCCAGACAGGGGGCGCGACGAAAAACTGTTTTTT.

The chain uses TRBV5-1 and TRBJ1-4; TRBD1 matches at 7 bases. The J segment lost 8 bases and the V segment lost 7 bases, leaving 14 bases of the junction unmatched. Germline CDR1 reads SGHRS; CDR2 reads YFSETQ. The CDR3 is 15 residues long. The CDR3 nucleotides read TGCGCCAGCTCGAGACAGGGAGGGTTTGGCGAAAAACTGTTTTTT. Protein: CASSRQGGFGEKLFF.

This clonotype was seen only a few times. The CDR3 spells CASSWDGNTEAFF. The CDR3 nucleotides are TGCGCCAGCAGCTGGGACGGGAACACTGAAGCTTTCTTT. The J gene is TRBJ1-1, the V gene TRBV4-1, with D tentatively TRBD1 (5 bases). The ends were cut back, 5 bases at V and 1 base at J, with 8 bases in the middle. The CDR3 contains 13 residues. Germline V CDR1 and CDR2: MGHRA, YSYEKL.

This clonotype was picked up many times. CDR3 loop: CASSLASESSYNEQFF. The CDR3 DNA reads as TGTGCCAGCAGTTTAGCTAGCGAGAGCTCCTACAATGAGCAGTTCTTC. V and J are TRBV27 and TRBJ2-1; D is possibly TRBD2 (6 bases). CDR1 is MNHEY, CDR2 SMNVEV, per germline (reference sequence). V gave up 2 bases and J gave up 0 bases, with 11 bases separating them. This CDR3 is 16 amino acids long.

This clonotype was recorded a few times. This chain joins TRBV12-3 or TRBV12-4 and TRBJ2-7; D might be TRBD2 (5 bases). V gave up 6 bases and J gave up 7 bases, with 22 bases separating them. There are 15 residues in the CDR3. CDR3 bases: TGTGCCAGCAGCTCCGGGGTCTCCGTTTACAATGAGCAGTACTTC. Protein: CASSSGVSVYNEQYF.

This CDR3 is CASRGGDPGLTSSYNEQFF. The CDR3 DNA reads TGTGCCAGCAGGGGGGGGGACCCTGGACTGACGAGCTCCTACAATGAGCAGTTCTTC. This sequence joins TRBV12-3 or TRBV12-4 and TRBJ2-1; TRBD2 agrees at 7 bases. The CDR3 has 19 amino acids. V lost 6 bases, J lost 0 bases, and 17 bases stayed unmatched.

CDR3 nucleotide sequence: TGTGCCACCAGGGAGGTGAACACCGGGGAGCTGTTTTTT. Translation: CATREVNTGELFF. The chain has TRBV24-1 and TRBJ2-2; D may be TRBD2 (5 bases). The CDR3 runs 13 residues. Germline assignment: CDR1 KGHDR and CDR2 SFDVKD. V was cut by 7 bases and J by 1 base, with 6 bases left in between.

V is TRBV24-1 and J is TRBJ2-3, with 7 positions matching TRBD2. Germline CDR1 is KGHDR and CDR2 is SFDVKD. J was trimmed by 0 bases and V by 5 bases; bases with no gene match: 10. The CDR3 totals 17 residues. The CDR3 sequence: CATSAPWASGSTDTQYF. The CDR3 nucleotides read TGTGCCACCAGTGCCCCGTGGGCTAGCGGTAGCACAGATACGCAGTATTTT.

The V call is TRBV9, the J call TRBJ1-1; D is possibly TRBD1 (5 bases). The CDR3 runs 14 residues. Germline CDR1 reads SGDLS; CDR2 reads YYNGEE. The germline V and J ends were trimmed by 4 bases and 8 bases, with 18 bases remaining between them. The CDR3 loop is CASSPGSTGTEAFF. DNA for the CDR3: TGTGCCAGCAGCCCCGGATCCACAGGAACCGAAGCTTTCTTT.

The chain couples TRBV3-1 to TRBJ2-1; D is perhaps TRBD1 (5 bases). Trimming left V 1 base short and J 11 bases short, with 12 bases between. The CDR3 runs to 13 residues. CDR1 and CDR2 (germline): LGHDT, YNNKEL (reference sequence). For the CDR3, the DNA is TGTGCCAGCAGCCAAGTTGATGACAGTAAGCAGTTCTTC. Protein: CASSQVDDSKQFF.

Written as DNA, the CDR3 is TGTGCCAGCAGCCAAGATTGGGGACTAGCGAACACAGATACGCAGTATTTT. The encoded protein is CASSQDWGLANTDTQYF. The rearrangement joins TRBV14 to TRBJ2-3; 10 bases agree with TRBD2. This CDR3 has 17 amino acids. CDR1 and CDR2 (germline): SGHDN, FVKESK. V lost 0 bases, J lost 2 bases, and 5 bases stayed unmatched.

As regards this clonotype: Given a much more abundant clone one base away, this may be a read error. The gene calls are TRBV27 and TRBJ2-5, with D possibly TRBD2 on 5 matching bases. The DNA end lines up better with TRBJ2-7; the J call may be wrong. The germline CDR1 and CDR2 sequences are MNHEY and SMNVEV (reference sequence). The CDR3 has 14 amino acids. CDR3 nucleotides: TGTGCCAGCAGCCGGACCACGGACTCCGACGAGCAGTACTTC. This sequence encodes CASSRTTDSDEQYF.

This clonotype was detected only a few times. The CDR3 DNA reads as TGTGCCAGCAGCTTACCGGTGGGGAATGAGCAGTTCTTC. Amino acid sequence: CASSLPVGNEQFF. The chain links TRBV7-9 to TRBJ2-1; D call uncertain. Trimming removed 2 bases at V and 7 bases at J, with 9 bases between. The CDR3 totals 13 residues. In germline, CDR1 is SEHNR, CDR2 FQNEAQ (reference sequence).

A note on this clonotype: Given a much more abundant clone one base away, this may be a read error. This chain connects TRBV5-1 to TRBJ2-7; no clear D. Trimming shortened V by 2 bases and J by 3 bases, and 18 bases separated the two germline ends. Germline assignment: CDR1 SGHRS and CDR2 YFSETQ. The CDR3 runs to 16 residues. CDR3 DNA: TGCGCCAGCAGCTTATCGGCCGGGTCGGGCGGCTACGAGCAGTACTTC. Its translation is CASSLSAGSGGYEQYF.

This clonotype was counted at least ten times. The CDR3 protein is CASSSQRGGETQYF. In DNA form, the CDR3 reads TGCGCCAGCAGCTCGCAGCGGGGAGGAGAGACCCAGTACTTC. The chain links TRBV5-1 to TRBJ2-5; 7 nucleotides line up with TRBD2. V lost 3 bases and J lost 4; bases outside the gene matches: 6. The germline CDR1 and CDR2 sequences are SGHRS and YFSETQ. The CDR3 totals 14 residues.